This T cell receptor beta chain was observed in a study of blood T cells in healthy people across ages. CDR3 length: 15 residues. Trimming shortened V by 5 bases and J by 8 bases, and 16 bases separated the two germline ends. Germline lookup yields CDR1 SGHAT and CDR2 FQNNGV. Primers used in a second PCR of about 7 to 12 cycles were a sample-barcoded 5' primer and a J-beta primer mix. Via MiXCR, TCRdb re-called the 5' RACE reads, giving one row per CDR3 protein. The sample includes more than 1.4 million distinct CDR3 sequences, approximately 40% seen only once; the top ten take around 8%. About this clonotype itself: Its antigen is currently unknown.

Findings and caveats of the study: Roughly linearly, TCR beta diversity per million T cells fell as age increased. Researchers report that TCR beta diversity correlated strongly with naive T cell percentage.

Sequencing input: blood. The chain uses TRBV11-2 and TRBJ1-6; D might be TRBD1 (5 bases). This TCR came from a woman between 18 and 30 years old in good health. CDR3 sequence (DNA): TGTGCCAGCAGCCAGAGGGGCCTGTTGGATTCACCCCTCCACTTT. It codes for CASSQRGLLDSPLHF.